A single sample gave rise to the 19 T cell receptor beta chains below, sequenced in a study of CD8 T cells in ankylosing spondylitis. TCRdb used MiXCR to reprocess the 5' RACE reads, holding one entry per CDR3 protein. The sample records 200,000 or so distinct CDR3 sequences, 10% to 15% being singletons. The sample was blood, either unsorted or a sorted T cell fraction (not recorded which). The source is a female donor with ankylosing spondylitis or in good health (not recorded which).

This clonotype came up a few times. The chain joins TRBV4-1 to TRBJ2-7; 7 nucleotides agree with TRBD2. The CDR3 is 15 amino acids. The V segment lost 0 bases and the J segment 7 bases; nucleotides outside the gene matches: 9. Germline CDR1 and CDR2: MGHRA and YSYEKL. This CDR3 reads CASSQDFRGVGEQYF. CDR3 in DNA: TGCGCCAGCAGCCAAGATTTTCGGGGGGTTGGGGAGCAGTACTTC.

This clonotype was observed many times. The chain uses TRBV3-1 and TRBJ1-2; D remains unclear. Germline values: CDR1 LGHDT, CDR2 YNNKEL (reference sequence). The CDR3 contains 12 residues. V shed 4 bases and J shed 1 base, with 4 bases lying between them. The CDR3: CASSRGNYGYTF. Written as DNA, the CDR3 is TGTGCCAGCAGCCGGGGTAACTATGGCTACACCTTC.

This clonotype was seen at least ten times. V gene TRBV10-3 combines with J gene TRBJ1-1, with 7 bases identical to TRBD1. Germline values: CDR1 ENHRY, CDR2 SYGVKD. The CDR3 covers 13 residues. V shed 6 bases, J shed 0 bases, and the junction held 1 base outside the gene matches. In nucleotides, the CDR3 is TGTGCCATCAGGGACAGGATGAACACTGAAGCTTTCTTT. Amino acids: CAIRDRMNTEAFF.

This clonotype showed up many times. The V call is TRBV5-1, the J call TRBJ2-1, with 10 bases identical to TRBD2. The CDR3 covers 15 residues. V dropped 0 bases and J dropped 7; count of bases not matched to a gene: 4. Germline CDR1 SGHRS, CDR2 YFSETQ. CDR3: CASSLDLAGANEQFF. The CDR3 DNA sequence: TGCGCCAGCAGCTTGGATCTAGCGGGAGCAAATGAGCAGTTCTTC.

The J gene is TRBJ1-3, the V gene TRBV9; D gene uncertain. The CDR3 has 12 amino acids. Trimming pared 4 bases from V and 4 bases from J, leaving 6 bases between. Per germline, CDR1 SGDLS and CDR2 YYNGEE. CDR3 region: CASSPQGNTIYF. The CDR3 DNA reads TGTGCCAGCAGCCCCCAGGGAAACACCATATATTTT.

Many counts were recorded for this clonotype. The V and J genes are TRBV21-1 and TRBJ2-1; the table's D call TRBD1 went unverified against the DNA. TRBV21-1 is assigned pseudogene status. This CDR3 is 16 amino acids long. DNA of the CDR3: TGTGCCAGGAACAAGGTCAGGGGAAGCTCCTACAATGAGCAGTTCTTC. Its protein is CARNKVRGSSYNEQFF.

In this sample, this clonotype turned up many times. The gene calls are TRBV4-1 and TRBJ1-4; D gene unclear. The germline gives CDR1 MGHRA, CDR2 YSYEKL. The CDR3 covers 13 residues. The germline V and J ends were trimmed by 0 bases and 8 bases, with 7 bases remaining between them. CDR3 DNA: TGCGCCAGCAGCCAAGATTGGTCAGAAAAACTGTTTTTT. As protein: CASSQDWSEKLFF.

This clonotype was seen repeatedly, ten times or more. The rearrangement links TRBV11-3 to TRBJ2-1; 7 bases fit TRBD2. The V gene's germline CDR1 is SGHNT and CDR2 YENEEA. The V segment lost 0 bases and the J segment 6 bases; nucleotides outside the gene matches: 2. The CDR3 is made up of 14 amino acids. The CDR3 coding sequence is TGTGCCAGCAGCTTAGATGGGGGGGGCAATGAGCAGTTCTTC. Amino acid sequence: CASSLDGGGNEQFF.

This clonotype has more than one count but fewer than ten. The chain has TRBV3-1 and TRBJ2-1; the D gene is possibly TRBD1 (5 bases). The CDR3 is 15 amino acids. The V gene's germline CDR1 is LGHDT and CDR2 YNNKEL (reference sequence). Deletions cut 1 base from V and 1 base from J, with 8 bases between. CDR3 DNA: TGTGCCAGCAGCCAAGTGAGACAGTCCTACAATGAGCAGTTCTTC. Its translation: CASSQVRQSYNEQFF.

Ten or more counts support this clonotype. The chain is built from TRBV29-1 and TRBJ1-1; a weak D match, TRBD1 (6 bases). Trimming left V 4 bases short and J 11 bases short, with 20 bases between. CDR3 length: 13 amino acids. CDR1 is SQVTM and CDR2 is ANQGSEA in the germline V gene. The CDR3 bases are TGCAGCGTTGGTCAGGGGAACCGGGGGAGGGCTTTCTTT. Protein: CSVGQGNRGRAFF. Filled out from reference TRBV29-1 and TRBJ1-1, the complete variable domain reads SAVISQKPSRDICQRGTSLTIQCQVDSQVTMMFWYRQQPGQSLTLIATANQGSEATYESGFVIDKFPISRPNLTFSTLTVSNMSPEDSSIYLCSVGQGNRGRAFFGQGTRLTVV.

On this clonotype: One junction end disagrees with the germline gene, perhaps due to a read error. This chain links TRBV7-2 with TRBJ2-3, with 8 bases identical to TRBD2. The CDR3 consists of 15 residues. CDR1 SGHTA and CDR2 FQGNSA come from the germline V gene. The CDR3 spells CASSTTSESTNTQYF. In nucleotides, the CDR3 is TGTGCCAGCAGCACGACTAGCGAATCCACAAATACGCAGTATTTT.

This clonotype turned up a few times. The chain combines TRBV5-6 with TRBJ2-1; 7 bases match TRBD1. CDR3 size: 12 residues. The trim removed 4 bases at V and 10 bases at J, leaving 5 bases unmatched. Germline loops: CDR1 SGHDT, CDR2 YYEEEE. The CDR3 sequence: CASSRNRGEQFF. CDR3 nucleotide sequence: TGTGCCAGCAGCCGCAACAGGGGAGAGCAGTTCTTC.

This clonotype was found a few times. Relative to the germline gene, one junction end is altered; a read error may explain this. The V call is TRBV19, the J call TRBJ2-1; TRBD2 matches 7 bases. The CDR3 sequence is 12 residues long. Germline assignment: CDR1 LNHDA and CDR2 SQIVND (reference sequence). CDR3 nucleotide sequence: TGTGCCAGTACAAACTCTGCGGGAGCGTCGATCTTC. Amino acid sequence: CASTNSAGASIF. The whole variable domain, filled in from reference TRBV19 and TRBJ2-1, reads DGGITQSPKYLFRKEGQNVTLSCEQNLNHDAMYWYRQDPGQGLRLIYYSQIVNDFQKGDIAEGYSVSREKKESFPLTVTSAQKNPTAFYLCASTNSAGASIFGPGTRLTVL.

This clonotype was counted at least ten times. The gene calls are TRBV20-1 and TRBJ2-1; 9 nucleotides align to TRBD2. The CDR3 runs 16 residues. Germline V gene lookup returns CDR1 DFQATT and CDR2 SNEGSKA (reference sequence). J gave up 5 bases and V 0 bases, and 8 bases lay outside the gene matches. As DNA, the CDR3 is TGCAGTGCTAGAGAGGGGCCTAGCGGGGACCACAATGAGCAGTTCTTC. Protein: CSAREGPSGDHNEQFF.

This clonotype was detected many times. The chain carries TRBV12-3 or TRBV12-4 and TRBJ1-2; D possibly corresponds to TRBD1 (6 bases). The CDR3 runs 12 residues. V lost 5 bases and J lost 2, with 6 bases in between. The CDR3 loop is CASSTGNYGYTF. The CDR3 nucleotides read TGTGCCAGCAGTACAGGGAACTATGGCTACACCTTC.

This clonotype was detected only once. The chain combines TRBV20-1 with TRBJ2-5; D is possibly TRBD1 (6 bases). CDR3 size: 13 residues. Per the germline V gene, CDR1 is DFQATT and CDR2 is SNEGSKA (reference sequence). The V end was cut by 6 bases, the J end by 4 bases, with 15 bases between. Written as DNA, the CDR3 is TGCAGTGCCCCGGGACAAACAAGAGAGACCCAGTACTTC. Its protein is CSAPGQTRETQYF.

This clonotype was seen repeatedly, ten times or more. The chain is built from TRBV7-2 and TRBJ2-1; 9 nucleotides match TRBD2. Germline-derived CDR1 and CDR2 are SGHTA and FQGNSA. This CDR3 is built from 14 residues. Trimming took 2 bases from V and 7 from J; bases not matched to a gene: 3. The CDR3 here is CASSLLAGGNEQFF. CDR3 nucleotide sequence: TGTGCCAGCAGCTTACTCGCGGGAGGGAATGAGCAGTTCTTC.

This clonotype was picked up a small number of times. Written as DNA, the CDR3 is TGTGCCGGTAGCGTGAGGGGTCCAGATACGCAGTATTTT. Its translation is CAGSVRGPDTQYF. The chain joins TRBV11-2 to TRBJ2-3, with D possibly called TRBD1 or TRBD2 (5 bases each). Trimming left V 11 bases short and J 4 bases short, with 16 bases between. CDR1 is SGHAT, CDR2 FQNNGV, per germline. The CDR3 consists of 13 residues.

This clonotype was found many times. This chain uses TRBV20-1 with TRBJ2-7; 9 nucleotides line up with TRBD2. V was clipped by 0 bases and J by 6 bases; unmatched bases: 12. The CDR3 runs 16 residues. The germline CDR1 and CDR2 sequences are DFQATT and SNEGSKA (reference sequence). CDR3 loop: CSARDDIAGVGIEQYF. CDR3 DNA: TGCAGTGCTAGAGATGATATAGCGGGAGTAGGGATCGAGCAGTACTTC.